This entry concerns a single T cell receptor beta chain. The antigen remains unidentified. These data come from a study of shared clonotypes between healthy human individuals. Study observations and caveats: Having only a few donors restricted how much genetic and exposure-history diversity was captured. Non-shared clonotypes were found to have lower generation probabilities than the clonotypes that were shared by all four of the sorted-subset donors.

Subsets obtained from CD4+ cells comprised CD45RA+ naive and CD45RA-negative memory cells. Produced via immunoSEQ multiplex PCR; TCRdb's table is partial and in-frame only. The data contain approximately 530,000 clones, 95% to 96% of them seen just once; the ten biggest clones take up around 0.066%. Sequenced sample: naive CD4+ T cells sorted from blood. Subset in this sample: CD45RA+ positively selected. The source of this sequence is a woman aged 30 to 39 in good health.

The CDR3 loop is CASTLLAGGGLVKNIQYF. Written as DNA, the CDR3 is TGTGCCAGTACATTACTAGCGGGAGGAGGTCTTGTCAAAAACATTCAGTACTTC. The rearrangement links TRBV18 to TRBJ2-4; 12 bases are a match to TRBD2. V was clipped by 9 bases and J by 3 bases; unmatched bases: 15. The germline V gene encodes CDR1 KGHSH and CDR2 LQKENI. The length of the CDR3 is 18 residues. Filled out from reference TRBV18 and TRBJ2-4, the complete variable domain reads NAGVMQNPRHLVRRRGQEARLRCSPMKGHSHVYWYRQLPEEGLKFMVYLQKENIIDESGMPKERFSAEFPKEGPSILRIQQVVRGDSAAYFCASTLLAGGGLVKNIQYFGAGTRLSVL.